The T cell receptor beta chain under discussion was sequenced for a study of blood T cell repertoires in COVID-19. Only in-frame clones appear in the TCRdb table, and some are missing; sequencing was by immunoSEQ multiplex PCR. The sample holds approximately 460,000 clones, roughly nine tenths seen once. The V gene's germline CDR1 is SEHNR and CDR2 FQNEAQ (reference sequence). V lost 5 bases and J lost 0, with 11 bases in between. This CDR3 is 15 amino acids long. The chain joins TRBV7-9 to TRBJ2-1, with a tentative D call TRBD1 (6 bases). Sequencing was performed on peripheral blood. This sequence originates from a man aged 18 to 30 with COVID-19, enrolled during active disease. In nucleotides, the CDR3 is TGTGCCAGCAGCGATGACAGGAGCTCCTACAATGAGCAGTTCTTC. It encodes CASSDDRSSYNEQFF.